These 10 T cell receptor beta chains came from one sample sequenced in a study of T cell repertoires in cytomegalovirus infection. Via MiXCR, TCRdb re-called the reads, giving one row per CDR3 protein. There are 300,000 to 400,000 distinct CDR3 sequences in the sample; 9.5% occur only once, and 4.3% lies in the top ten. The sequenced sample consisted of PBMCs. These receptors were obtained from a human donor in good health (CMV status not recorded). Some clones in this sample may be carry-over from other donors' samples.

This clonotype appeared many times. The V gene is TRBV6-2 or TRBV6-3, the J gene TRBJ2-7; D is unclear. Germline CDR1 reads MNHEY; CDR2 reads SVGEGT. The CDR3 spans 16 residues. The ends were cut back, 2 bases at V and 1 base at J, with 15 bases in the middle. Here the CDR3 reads CASSYPRTLTSYEQYF. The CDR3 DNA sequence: TGTGCCAGCAGTTACCCACGGACCTTAACTTCCTACGAGCAGTACTTC.

The CDR3 reads CASHSSNPGTIGYTF. CDR3 sequence (DNA): TGTGCCAGCCATTCAAGTAATCCCGGGACCATTGGCTACACCTTC. The rearrangement uses TRBV6-5 and TRBJ1-2; a weak D match, TRBD1 (5 bases). The CDR3 is 15 amino acids. V gave up 8 bases and J gave up 7 bases, with 23 bases separating them. The germline gives CDR1 MNHEY, CDR2 SVGAGI.

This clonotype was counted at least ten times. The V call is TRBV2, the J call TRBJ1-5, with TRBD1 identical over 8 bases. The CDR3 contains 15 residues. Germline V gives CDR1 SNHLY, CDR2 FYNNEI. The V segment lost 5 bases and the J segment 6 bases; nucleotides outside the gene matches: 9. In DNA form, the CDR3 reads TGTGCCAGCAGTCGCGACAGGGGAGGAAGTCAGCCCCAGCATTTT. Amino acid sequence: CASSRDRGGSQPQHF.

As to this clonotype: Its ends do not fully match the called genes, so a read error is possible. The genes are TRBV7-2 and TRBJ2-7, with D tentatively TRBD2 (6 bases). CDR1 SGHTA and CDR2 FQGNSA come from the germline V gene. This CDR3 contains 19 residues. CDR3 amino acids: CVSSLSMGGESTGLRAQYF. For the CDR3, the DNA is TGTGTCAGCAGCTTATCCATGGGGGGTGAAAGTACAGGCCTACGAGCGCAGTACTTC.

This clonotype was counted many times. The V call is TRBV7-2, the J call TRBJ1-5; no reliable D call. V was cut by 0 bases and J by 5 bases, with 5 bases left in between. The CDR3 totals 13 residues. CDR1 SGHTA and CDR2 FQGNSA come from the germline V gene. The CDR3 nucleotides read TGTGCCAGCAGCTTAGCGAGGGATCAGCCCCAGCATTTT. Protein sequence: CASSLARDQPQHF.

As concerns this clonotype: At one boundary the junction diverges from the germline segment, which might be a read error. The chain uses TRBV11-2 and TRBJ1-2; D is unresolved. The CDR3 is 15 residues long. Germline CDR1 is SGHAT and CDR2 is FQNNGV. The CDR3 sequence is CASSLDATRLDGYTF. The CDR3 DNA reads TGTGCCAGCAGCTTAGACGCCACCCGGTTAGATGGTTACACCTTC.

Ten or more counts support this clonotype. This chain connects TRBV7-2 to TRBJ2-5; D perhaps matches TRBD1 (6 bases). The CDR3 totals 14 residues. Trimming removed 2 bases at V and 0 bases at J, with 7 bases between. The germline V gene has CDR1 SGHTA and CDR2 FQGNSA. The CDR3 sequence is CASSLTGYQETQYF. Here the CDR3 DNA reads TGTGCCAGCAGCTTAACAGGGTACCAAGAGACCCAGTACTTC.

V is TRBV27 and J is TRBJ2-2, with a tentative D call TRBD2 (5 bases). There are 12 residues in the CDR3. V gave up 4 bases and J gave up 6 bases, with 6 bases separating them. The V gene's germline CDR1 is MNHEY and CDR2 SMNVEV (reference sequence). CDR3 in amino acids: CASSWGAGELFF. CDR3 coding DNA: TGTGCCAGCAGTTGGGGAGCCGGGGAGCTGTTTTTT.

CDR3 amino acids: CSVEGLFGYTF. CDR3 DNA: TGCAGCGTGGAGGGGCTGTTTGGCTACACCTTC. The genes are TRBV29-1 and TRBJ1-2; a possible D gene is TRBD1 (5 bases). CDR3 size: 11 residues. Germline V gene data show CDR1 as SQVTM and CDR2 as ANQGSEA. With 6 bases removed from V and 7 bases from J, the gap between germline ends came to 12 bases.

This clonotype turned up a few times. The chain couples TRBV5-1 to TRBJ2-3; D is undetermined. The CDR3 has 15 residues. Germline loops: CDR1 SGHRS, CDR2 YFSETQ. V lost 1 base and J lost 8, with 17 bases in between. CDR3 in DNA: TGCGCCAGCAGCTTGACCCCTACAGCGTTGGGTACGCAGTATTTT. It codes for CASSLTPTALGTQYF.